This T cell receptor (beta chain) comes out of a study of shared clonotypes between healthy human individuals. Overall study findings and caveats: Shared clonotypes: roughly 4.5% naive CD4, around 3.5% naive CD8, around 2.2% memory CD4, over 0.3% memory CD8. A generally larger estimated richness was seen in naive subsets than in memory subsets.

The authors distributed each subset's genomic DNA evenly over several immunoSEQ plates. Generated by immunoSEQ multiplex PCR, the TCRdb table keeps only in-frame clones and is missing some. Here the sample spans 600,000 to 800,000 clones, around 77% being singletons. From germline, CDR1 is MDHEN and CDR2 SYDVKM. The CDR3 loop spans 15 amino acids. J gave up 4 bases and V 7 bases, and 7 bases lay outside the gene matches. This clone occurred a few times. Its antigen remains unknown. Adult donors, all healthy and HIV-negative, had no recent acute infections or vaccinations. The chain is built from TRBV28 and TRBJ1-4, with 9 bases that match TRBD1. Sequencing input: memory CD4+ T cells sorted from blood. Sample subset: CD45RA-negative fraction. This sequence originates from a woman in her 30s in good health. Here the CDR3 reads CASMGQGGFNEKLFF. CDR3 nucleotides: TGTGCCAGCATGGGACAGGGAGGTTTTAATGAAAAACTGTTTTTT.